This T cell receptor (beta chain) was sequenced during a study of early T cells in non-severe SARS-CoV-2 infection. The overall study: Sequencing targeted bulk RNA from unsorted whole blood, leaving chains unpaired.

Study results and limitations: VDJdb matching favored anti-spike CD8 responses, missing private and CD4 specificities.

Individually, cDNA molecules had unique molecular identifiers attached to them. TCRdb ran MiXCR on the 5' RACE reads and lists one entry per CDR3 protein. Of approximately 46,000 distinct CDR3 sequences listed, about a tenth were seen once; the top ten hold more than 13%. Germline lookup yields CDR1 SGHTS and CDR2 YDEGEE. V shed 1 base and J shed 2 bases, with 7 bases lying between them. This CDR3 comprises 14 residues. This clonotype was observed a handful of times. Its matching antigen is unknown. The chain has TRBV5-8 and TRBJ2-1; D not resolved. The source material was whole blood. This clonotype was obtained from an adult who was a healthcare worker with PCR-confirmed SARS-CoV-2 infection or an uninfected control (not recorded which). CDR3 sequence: CASSLRPTYNEQFF. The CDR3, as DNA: TGTGCCAGCAGCTTGAGGCCAACCTACAATGAGCAGTTCTTC.